The 25 T cell receptor beta chains reported below all come from one sample, sequenced in a study of vaccination and CD4 T cells after COVID-19. Regarding time point: late sampling 161 to 241 days after vaccination in three convalescent patients. TCRdb passed the PCR reads through MiXCR, listing each CDR3 protein once. The sample lists 25,000 to 30,000 distinct CDR3 sequences, roughly 50% occurring once. Sequenced here: CD4+ T cells from blood, sampled about 7 months after SARS-CoV-2 vaccination. The receptors were gathered from a human donor who had recovered from COVID-19.

V and J are TRBV7-9 and TRBJ1-1; 12 positions match TRBD1. The V gene end was trimmed by 4 bases and the J gene end by 3 bases; junction bases not matched to a gene: 9. Per the germline V gene, CDR1 is SEHNR and CDR2 is FQNEAQ (reference sequence). The CDR3 is 17 amino acids. The CDR3 is CASSSNRDRGHDTEAFF. Written as DNA, the CDR3 is TGTGCCAGCAGCTCTAACCGGGACAGGGGGCATGACACTGAAGCTTTCTTT.

The chain employs TRBV19 and TRBJ1-1; a weak D match, TRBD1 (6 bases). Germline V CDR1 and CDR2: LNHDA, SQIVND (reference sequence). V shed 5 bases and J shed 3 bases, with 13 bases lying between them. The CDR3 covers 14 residues. The CDR3 here is CASSPGDTYTEAFF. The CDR3 region has the DNA TGTGCCAGTAGTCCAGGGGACACCTACACTGAAGCTTTCTTT.

The chain employs TRBV7-2 and TRBJ1-2, with 8 bases identical to TRBD1. The CDR3 is made up of 13 amino acids. V lost 3 bases and J lost 5; bases outside the gene matches: 2. Germline CDR1 is SGHTA and CDR2 is FQGNSA. CDR3 in DNA: TGTGCCAGCAGCTTGGACAGGGTTTATGGCTACACCTTC. This sequence encodes CASSLDRVYGYTF.

The table lists this clonotype with a count of one. V and J are TRBV7-2 and TRBJ2-7, with 10 bases fitting TRBD1. The V gene's germline CDR1 is SGHTA and CDR2 FQGNSA. The V and J ends lost 5 bases and 6 bases, in that order; junction bases with no gene match: 7. The CDR3 runs to 14 residues. In nucleotides, the CDR3 is TGTGCCAGCAGCCCCCTTCGGACAGGGGGCGAGCAGTACTTC. Its translation is CASSPLRTGGEQYF.

The sample holds a few counts of this clonotype. The CDR3 loop is CASSLAGIGELFF. The DNA for the CDR3 is TGTGCCAGCAGCCTAGCGGGAATCGGGGAGCTGTTTTTT. The chain is built from TRBV7-3 and TRBJ2-2; 9 bases agree with TRBD2. CDR3 size: 13 residues. The junction had 2 bases not matched to a gene; V was cut back by 5 bases and J by 7 bases. Germline CDR1 and CDR2: SGHTA and FQGTGA.

The J gene is TRBJ2-1, the V gene TRBV10-1, with 9 bases aligning to TRBD2. With 4 bases clipped from V and 8 bases from J, the junction kept 12 bases outside the gene matches. The CDR3 has 16 amino acids. Germline V gene sequence: CDR1 WNHNN, CDR2 SYGVQD (reference sequence). The CDR3 DNA is TGCGCCAGCAGTGCGATTGCGGGAGGGCCTCTCTATGAGCAGTTCTTC. Its protein is CASSAIAGGPLYEQFF.

The chain has TRBV9 and TRBJ2-3; D gene unclear. V was shortened by 3 bases and J by 1 base, with 6 bases between the two germline ends. This CDR3 contains 13 residues. CDR1 and CDR2 (germline): SGDLS, YYNGEE. This CDR3 is CASSASRTDTQYF. Written as DNA, the CDR3 is TGTGCCAGCAGCGCCTCCCGCACAGATACGCAGTATTTT.

The CDR3 DNA reads as TGTGCCAGCAGCCACGCGATTATTAGCGGGAACCCCGCCTACTTTGAACAGTTCTTC. Translated, it gives CASSHAIISGNPAYFEQFF. The J gene is TRBJ2-1, the V gene TRBV7-6; 8 bases are shared with TRBD2. The CDR3 is 19 residues long. Trimming removed 5 bases from V and 13 bases from J; junction bases left unmatched: 28. Germline assignment: CDR1 SGHVS and CDR2 FNYEAQ.

The chain is built from TRBV6-1 and TRBJ1-1, with 9 bases that match TRBD1. The V gene's germline CDR1 is MNHNS and CDR2 SASEGT. The CDR3 is 15 residues long. V trimming: 6 bases; J trimming: 4 bases; junction bases outside the gene matches: 9. The CDR3 DNA follows: TGTGCCAGCAGCCCAAATAGACAGGGGGGCACTGAAGCTTTCTTT. Its protein is CASSPNRQGGTEAFF.

The chain joins TRBV19 to TRBJ2-7; D perhaps matches TRBD1 (6 bases). V lost 7 bases, J lost 3 bases, and 22 bases lay in between. This CDR3 region has 16 residues. Germline V gene lookup returns CDR1 LNHDA and CDR2 SQIVND (reference sequence). This chain's CDR3 is CASKGTFGEGGYEQYF. In DNA form, the CDR3 reads TGTGCCAGTAAAGGGACCTTCGGGGAAGGGGGCTACGAGCAGTACTTC.

This chain connects TRBV19 to TRBJ2-3; TRBD1 might be the D (6 bases). The CDR3 runs to 14 residues. CDR1 is LNHDA, CDR2 SQIVND, per germline (reference sequence). The V and J ends lost 5 bases and 8 bases respectively, with 17 bases between them. The CDR3 loop reads CASSLPEGVGTQYF. CDR3 nucleotides: TGTGCCAGTAGTCTCCCCGAGGGGGTAGGTACGCAGTATTTT.

CDR3 sequence (DNA): TGTGCCAGCATCACGGGACGGCAAAGCACAGATACGCAGTATTTT. Translation gives CASITGRQSTDTQYF. The chain carries TRBV6-1 and TRBJ2-3, with D perhaps matching TRBD1 or TRBD2 (5 bases each). The CDR3 extends over 15 amino acids. CDR1 and CDR2 (germline): MNHNS, SASEGT. V lost 7 bases to trimming and J lost 0 bases, with 14 bases between them.

By share, this clonotype ranks as medium-sized. This chain uses TRBV2 with TRBJ2-3, with no clear D. Per the germline V gene, CDR1 is SNHLY and CDR2 is FYNNEI. The CDR3 length is 16 residues. V lost 8 bases, J lost 2 bases, and 20 bases lay in between. The CDR3 spells CASEQGKFTPTDTQYF. The CDR3 bases are TGTGCCAGCGAACAAGGGAAGTTTACCCCCACAGATACGCAGTATTTT. The variable domain in full, completed from reference TRBV2 and TRBJ2-3, reads EPEVTQTPSHQVTQMGQEVILRCVPISNHLYFYWYRQILGQKVEFLVSFYNNEISEKSEIFDDQFSVERPDGSNFTLKIRSTKLEDSAMYFCASEQGKFTPTDTQYFGPGTRLTVL.

This clonotype was counted only a few times. V is TRBV20-1 and J is TRBJ1-2; D is undetermined. There are 13 residues in the CDR3. CDR1 DFQATT and CDR2 SNEGSKA come from the germline V gene (reference sequence). V lost 0 bases and J 6 bases, leaving 11 bases between the germline ends. In nucleotides, the CDR3 is TGCAGTGCTAGAGATCTGGCAGGAGATGGCTACACCTTC. Its translation: CSARDLAGDGYTF.

This clonotype was recorded a few times. The chain carries TRBV20-1 and TRBJ1-1; D possibly corresponds to TRBD1 (5 bases). The CDR3 sequence is 18 residues long. The V gene's germline CDR1 is DFQATT and CDR2 SNEGSKA (reference sequence). V gave up 0 bases and J gave up 5 bases, with 25 bases separating them. This CDR3 is CSARDLGRVVTGQTEAFF. In nucleotides, the CDR3 is TGCAGTGCTAGAGATCTAGGCAGGGTGGTAACGGGGCAGACTGAAGCTTTCTTT.

This chain links TRBV6-1 with TRBJ1-6; D not certain. The CDR3 runs to 13 residues. Trimming pared 6 bases from V and 6 bases from J, leaving 9 bases between. Per germline, CDR1 MNHNS and CDR2 SASEGT. DNA for the CDR3: TGTGCCAGCAGACGGGTGGGTAATTCACCCCTCCACTTT. Translating gives CASRRVGNSPLHF.

J is TRBJ2-7 and V is TRBV6-1; D remains ambiguous. Looked up from germline, CDR1 is MNHNS and CDR2 is SASEGT. This CDR3 spans 12 amino acids. The V and J ends lost 6 bases and 2 bases respectively, with 8 bases between them. CDR3 DNA sequence: TGTGCCAGCAGCCCCTCTCCCTACGAGCAGTACTTC. As protein: CASSPSPYEQYF.

This chain joins TRBV27 and TRBJ2-3; D is ambiguous. The CDR3 sequence is 17 residues long. CDR1 is MNHEY, CDR2 SMNVEV, per germline (reference sequence). Trimming removed 6 bases at V and 0 bases at J, with 19 bases between. CDR3 DNA sequence: TGTGCCAGCAGCCTCGGGCCCAGGACCGGGAGCACAGATACGCAGTATTTT. This sequence encodes CASSLGPRTGSTDTQYF.

This chain joins TRBV25-1 and TRBJ2-7; tentatively, D is TRBD1 (5 bases). V shed 2 bases and J shed 0 bases, with 17 bases lying between them. The CDR3 runs 17 residues. Germline V lookup: CDR1 MGHDK, CDR2 SYGVNS. CDR3 loop: CASSEGLAGQPSYEQYF. As DNA, the CDR3 is TGTGCCAGCAGTGAAGGTCTTGCTGGACAACCCTCCTACGAGCAGTACTTC.

This chain uses TRBV7-2 with TRBJ2-5; D gene unclear. Between the trimmed V and J ends, which lost 4 bases and 4 bases, there was a span of 13 bases. This CDR3 has 14 amino acids. Germline CDR1 SGHTA, CDR2 FQGNSA. This CDR3 is CASSSPRFRETQYF. The CDR3, as DNA: TGTGCCAGCAGCTCTCCTCGATTCCGAGAGACCCAGTACTTC.

This chain connects TRBV27 to TRBJ2-5; 9 bases agree with TRBD2. The CDR3 loop spans 16 amino acids. Germline loops: CDR1 MNHEY, CDR2 SMNVEV (reference sequence). Trimming took 6 bases from V and 1 from J; bases not matched to a gene: 9. DNA of the CDR3: TGTGCCAGCAGCCCCTGGGGTAGCGGGAGCCAAGAGACCCAGTACTTC. As protein: CASSPWGSGSQETQYF.

The CDR3 protein is CASSLDVSGNTGELFF. The CDR3, as DNA: TGTGCCAGCAGCTTAGACGTTAGCGGGAACACCGGGGAGCTGTTTTTT. V gene TRBV7-9 combines with J gene TRBJ2-2; tentative D call: TRBD2 (6 bases). Germline V gene sequence: CDR1 SEHNR, CDR2 FQNEAQ (reference sequence). V dropped 1 base and J dropped 1 base, with 10 bases sitting between them. CDR3 length equals 16 residues.

J is TRBJ2-1 and V is TRBV20-1; no definite D call. V lost 6 bases and J lost 9, with 15 bases in between. The CDR3 is 12 amino acids. Germline CDR1 reads DFQATT; CDR2 reads SNEGSKA (reference sequence). DNA for the CDR3: TGCAGTGCGAACGTCCCCCCCAGTGAGCAGTTCTTC. As protein: CSANVPPSEQFF.

The chain combines TRBV7-3 with TRBJ2-3; D gene uncertain. The CDR3 is 13 amino acids. Trimming left V 5 bases short and J 3 bases short, with 9 bases between. Germline CDR1 and CDR2: SGHTA and FQGTGA. The chain's CDR3 is CASSIIRTDTQYF. The CDR3, as DNA: TGTGCCAGCAGCATTATACGAACAGATACGCAGTATTTT.

This chain links TRBV4-2 with TRBJ1-6, with 7 bases fitting TRBD1. Germline values: CDR1 LGHNA, CDR2 YNFKEQ. The V and J ends lost 4 bases and 9 bases, in that order; junction bases with no gene match: 18. The CDR3 runs 18 residues. The CDR3 region is CASSPILGSTGVVSPLHF. For the CDR3, the DNA is TGTGCCAGCAGCCCGATACTCGGGTCAACAGGGGTTGTTTCACCCCTCCACTTT.